These 22 T cell receptor beta chains were sequenced from one sample in a study of PD-1 blockade in mismatch repair-deficient tumors. Here immunoSEQ multiplex PCR was the method, and the copy in TCRdb shows in-frame clones only, minus some. The table records about 100,000 clones, under 90% of them present only once. This sample comprised peripheral blood, obtained 35 to 37 weeks after starting pembrolizumab. These receptor sequences come from an adult with mismatch repair-deficient cancer.

V and J are TRBV19 and TRBJ2-5; D perhaps matches TRBD1 (5 bases). Trimming shortened V by 6 bases and J by 5 bases, and 13 bases separated the two germline ends. Germline CDR1 and CDR2: LNHDA and SQIVND (reference sequence). The CDR3 covers 13 residues. CDR3 coding DNA: TGTGCCAGTAGCCCCGAACCAGGGGAGACCCAGTACTTC. Amino acid sequence: CASSPEPGETQYF.

The genes are TRBV6-5 and TRBJ1-1, with D tentatively TRBD1 (5 bases). The CDR3 is made up of 13 amino acids. CDR1 MNHEY and CDR2 SVGAGI come from the germline V gene. V lost 6 bases to trimming and J lost 1 base, with 9 bases between them. The CDR3 nucleotides are TGTGCCAGCAGAGGACACTCGAACACTGAAGCTTTCTTT. This translates into CASRGHSNTEAFF.

The V and J genes are TRBV6-5 and TRBJ1-2, with TRBD1 as a possible D gene (5 bases). V was trimmed by 5 bases and J by 7 bases, leaving 14 bases between them. Germline CDR1 is MNHEY and CDR2 is SVGAGI. The CDR3 sequence is 13 residues long. CDR3 amino acids: CASSGGAMGGYTF. DNA for the CDR3: TGTGCCAGCAGTGGGGGTGCGATGGGTGGCTACACCTTC.

The rearrangement links TRBV13 to TRBJ2-7; maybe TRBD1 (5 bases). This CDR3 is 14 amino acids long. Between the trimmed V and J ends, which lost 0 bases and 3 bases, there was a span of 9 bases. From germline, CDR1 is PRHDT and CDR2 FYEKMQ (reference sequence). CDR3 in DNA: TGTGCCAGCAGCTTAGGTCGCAGGGACTACGAGCAGTACTTC. Its translation: CASSLGRRDYEQYF.

The chain couples TRBV19 to TRBJ1-5; 8 bases agree with TRBD1. V was clipped by 6 bases and J by 3 bases; unmatched bases: 7. The CDR3 length is 15 residues. CDR1 is LNHDA and CDR2 is SQIVND in the germline V gene (reference sequence). CDR3 sequence reads: CASRQGETYNQPQHF. In DNA form, the CDR3 reads TGTGCCAGTAGACAGGGGGAAACCTACAATCAGCCCCAGCATTTT.

The chain has TRBV4-1 and TRBJ2-1; TRBD2 aligns across 9 bases. Germline assignment: CDR1 MGHRA and CDR2 YSYEKL. Losses at the gene ends were 5 bases for V and 4 bases for J; bases not matched to a gene: 9. The CDR3 totals 16 residues. In DNA, the CDR3 is TGCGCCAGCAGCTTCGAGCGGGAGGAACGGTACAATGAGCAGTTCTTC. Protein product: CASSFEREERYNEQFF.

V gene TRBV10-2 combines with J gene TRBJ2-1; 13 bases map to TRBD2. J gave up 8 bases and V 1 base, and 2 bases lay outside the gene matches. Germline CDR1 is WSHSY and CDR2 is SAAADI. This CDR3 comprises 15 residues. CDR3 loop: CASSELLAGGDEQFF. CDR3 sequence (DNA): TGCGCCAGCAGTGAGTTACTAGCGGGAGGGGATGAGCAGTTCTTC.

This chain links TRBV6-5 with TRBJ2-7; TRBD1 agrees at 9 bases. The junction had 7 bases not matched to a gene; V was cut back by 8 bases and J by 2 bases. CDR1 is MNHEY, CDR2 SVGAGI, per germline. CDR3 length: 14 amino acids. CDR3 in amino acids: CASRFGTGTYEQYF. For the CDR3, the DNA is TGTGCCAGCCGCTTCGGGACAGGGACCTACGAGCAGTACTTC.

This chain connects TRBV18 to TRBJ2-2; 9 bases agree with TRBD2. J lost 7 bases, V lost 3 bases, and 3 bases had no gene match. Germline loops: CDR1 KGHSH, CDR2 LQKENI. This CDR3 is built from 14 residues. CDR3: CASSPALAGGELFF. The CDR3 DNA reads TGTGCCAGCTCACCGGCACTAGCGGGCGGGGAGCTGTTTTTT.

The chain has TRBV4-1 and TRBJ1-2; tentatively, D is TRBD1 (5 bases). Germline-derived CDR1 and CDR2 are MGHRA and YSYEKL. Trimming stripped 1 base from V and 2 bases from J, with 11 bases between. The CDR3 runs to 15 residues. The CDR3 nucleotides read TGCGCCAGCAGCCAAGGGTTGACAGAAAACTATGGCTACACCTTC. Its protein is CASSQGLTENYGYTF.

The gene calls are TRBV18 and TRBJ2-5; tentative D call: TRBD2 (5 bases). There are 13 residues in the CDR3. V dropped 4 bases and J dropped 4 bases, with 10 bases sitting between them. Looked up from germline, CDR1 is KGHSH and CDR2 is LQKENI. The CDR3 protein is CASSLHEGETQYF. The CDR3 coding sequence is TGTGCCAGCTCACTCCACGAGGGAGAGACCCAGTACTTC.

The chain combines TRBV11-2 with TRBJ2-7, with TRBD2 matching 7 bases. Looked up from germline, CDR1 is SGHAT and CDR2 is FQNNGV. The junction had 11 bases not matched to a gene; V was cut back by 5 bases and J by 4 bases. There are 15 residues in the CDR3. The CDR3 coding sequence is TGTGCCAGCAGCCGTCTCGGCGGGAGTAAGTACGAGCAGTACTTC. It is translated as CASSRLGGSKYEQYF.

The genes are TRBV30 and TRBJ2-4; D may match TRBD1 or TRBD2 (6 bases each). Trimming cost V 3 bases and J 0 bases, with 15 bases left between them. Looked up from germline, CDR1 is GTSNPN and CDR2 is SVGIG (reference sequence). The CDR3 is 16 residues long. This chain's CDR3 is CAWRRGERLAKNIQYF. The CDR3 region has the DNA TGTGCCTGGAGGAGGGGGGAGCGGCTAGCCAAAAACATTCAGTACTTC.

The chain combines TRBV6-1 with TRBJ1-1; tentatively, D is TRBD1 (5 bases). This CDR3 comprises 17 residues. Germline assignment: CDR1 MNHNS and CDR2 SASEGT. Trimming stripped 2 bases from V and 1 base from J, with 17 bases between. The CDR3 DNA reads TGTGCCAGCAGTGAATACAGTCAGGGCGGGTGGAACACTGAAGCTTTCTTT. The encoded protein is CASSEYSQGGWNTEAFF.

This chain joins TRBV6-1 and TRBJ1-2; D unresolved. The germline gives CDR1 MNHNS, CDR2 SASEGT. This CDR3 is built from 11 residues. Trimming took off 7 bases at V and 3 bases at J, with 6 bases between the two ends. The CDR3: CASNSHYGYTF. The CDR3 bases are TGTGCCAGCAATTCCCACTATGGCTACACCTTC.

This clone came up a few times. The rearrangement uses TRBV5-4 and TRBJ1-4; the match to TRBD1 covers 9 bases. Germline CDR1 SGHNT, CDR2 YYREEE (reference sequence). This CDR3 spans 16 amino acids. V gave up 3 bases and J gave up 8 bases; unmatched junction bases: 11. The CDR3, as DNA: TGTGCCAGCAGCTCCGGACAGGGGACGACCAAGGAAAAACTGTTTTTT. Translation: CASSSGQGTTKEKLFF. The full variable domain, its missing parts supplied by reference TRBV5-4 and TRBJ1-4, is ETGVTQSPTHLIKTRGQQVTLRCSSQSGHNTVSWYQQALGQGPQFIFQYYREEENGRGNFPPRFSGLQFPNYSSELNVNALELDDSALYLCASSSGQGTTKEKLFFGSGTQLSVL.

The chain employs TRBV27 and TRBJ2-7; TRBD1 matches at 10 bases. Germline CDR1 is MNHEY and CDR2 is SMNVEV (reference sequence). Trimming removed 5 bases from V and 2 bases from J; junction bases left unmatched: 9. The CDR3 runs 16 residues. The DNA of the CDR3 is TGTGCCAGCAGTCTGTCCGGACAGGGGGTAACCTACGAGCAGTACTTC. Encoded protein: CASSLSGQGVTYEQYF.

The chain has TRBV5-1 and TRBJ2-1; TRBD2 aligns across 7 bases. The junction had 4 bases not matched to a gene; V was cut back by 1 base and J by 6 bases. Germline-derived CDR1 and CDR2 are SGHRS and YFSETQ. This CDR3 has 14 residues. The CDR3 bases are TGCGCCAGCAGCTTGTGGGGCGGGAGCAATGAGCAGTTCTTC. Protein sequence: CASSLWGGSNEQFF.

V and J are TRBV6-1 and TRBJ2-6; no firm D call. The CDR3 spans 15 residues. V lost 4 bases and J lost 1, with 8 bases in between. Germline V CDR1 and CDR2: MNHNS, SASEGT. The chain's CDR3 is CASSALRSGANVLTF. Here the CDR3 DNA reads TGTGCCAGCAGTGCGCTACGTTCTGGGGCCAACGTCCTGACTTTC.

This chain connects TRBV7-9 to TRBJ2-1; 12 positions agree with TRBD2. CDR1 is SEHNR and CDR2 is FQNEAQ in the germline V gene (reference sequence). Germline trimming cut 7 bases from V and 4 bases from J; bases unmatched to any gene: 8. This CDR3 comprises 16 residues. CDR3 nucleotides: TGTGCCAGCAACCCCAGGGGACTAGCGGGTTACAATGAGCAGTTCTTC. It encodes CASNPRGLAGYNEQFF. The full variable domain, its missing parts supplied by reference TRBV7-9 and TRBJ2-1, is DTGVSQNPRHKITKRGQNVTFRCDPISEHNRLYWYRQTLGQGPEFLTYFQNEAQLEKSRLLSDRFSAERPKGSFSTLEIQRTEQGDSAMYLCASNPRGLAGYNEQFFGPGTRLTVL.

V gene TRBV5-8 combines with J gene TRBJ2-1; either TRBD1 or TRBD2 may fit D (5 bases each). This CDR3 comprises 12 residues. Trimming pared 6 bases from V and 12 bases from J, leaving 16 bases between. The germline gives CDR1 SGHTS, CDR2 YDEGEE. The CDR3 loop is CASTWDRPRQFF. DNA of the CDR3: TGTGCCAGCACCTGGGACCGCCCAAGGCAGTTCTTC.

The rearrangement links TRBV6-1 to TRBJ2-7; 7 positions agree with TRBD2. The CDR3 loop spans 13 amino acids. The J segment lost 4 bases and the V segment lost 4 bases, leaving 4 bases of the junction unmatched. Per germline, CDR1 MNHNS and CDR2 SASEGT. CDR3 loop: CASSGGREYEQYF. CDR3 sequence (DNA): TGTGCCAGCAGTGGCGGGAGAGAATACGAGCAGTACTTC.